This T cell receptor beta chain was identified in a study of identical twins. This clonotype appeared a few times. Its cognate antigen is unknown. TCRdb independently ran MiXCR on the 5' RACE reads; one entry per CDR3 protein. The sample gives approximately 630,000 distinct CDR3 sequences, less than 9% of which show up once; approximately 1.5% is in the top ten. CDR3 size: 16 residues. Germline CDR1 reads MGHRA; CDR2 reads YSYEKL. Trimming left V 3 bases short and J 9 bases short, with 20 bases between. Broader study findings: Findings depended on cross-sectional statistics rather than tracking the same donors.

This same sample was also taken into another study, of yellow fever vaccine responses in identical twins.

Input material: PBMCs. The sequence was obtained from a woman under 30 in good health. This sequence joins TRBV4-1 and TRBJ2-2, with a possible D match to TRBD1 (5 bases). The CDR3 nucleotides are TGCGCCAGCAGCCAGGTGACAGATAGCTTCCGCCGGGAGCTGTTTTTT. As protein: CASSQVTDSFRRELFF.